One and the same sample provided the 5 T cell receptor beta chains below, sequenced in a study of cytomegalovirus exposure and HLA in healthy donors. It was with 60 Vbeta and 13 Jbeta primers that the PCR ran. Sequencing was performed with immunoSEQ multiplex PCR; in TCRdb, only in-frame clones are kept and a portion is missing. The table for this sample gives roughly 200,000 clones. The source material was PBMCs. The receptors come from a young man in good health and CMV-seronegative.

The gene calls are TRBV18 and TRBJ2-2; 7 bases align to TRBD2. CDR1 and CDR2 from the germline V gene are KGHSH and LQKENI. The J segment lost 3 bases and the V segment lost 7 bases, leaving 11 bases of the junction unmatched. This CDR3 is built from 16 residues. This chain's CDR3 is CASCPPGTIHTGELFF. CDR3 nucleotides: TGTGCCAGCTGTCCTCCGGGGACTATTCACACCGGGGAGCTGTTTTTT.

The genes are TRBV29-1 and TRBJ1-1, with a weak D call TRBD1 (6 bases). The germline V gene encodes CDR1 SQVTM and CDR2 ANQGSEA. V shed 0 bases and J shed 12 bases, with 20 bases lying between them. The CDR3 has 14 residues. In DNA form, the CDR3 reads TGCAGCGTTGAAGATCCCGGTTCGATTCAGGGGACTTTCTTT. Translation gives CSVEDPGSIQGTFF.

The V and J genes are TRBV7-8 and TRBJ2-5, with 9 bases aligning to TRBD1. V trimming: 4 bases; J trimming: 1 base; junction bases outside the gene matches: 13. CDR3 length: 18 residues. Germline loops: CDR1 SGHVS, CDR2 FQNEAQ. The CDR3 DNA follows: TGTGCCAGCAGCTACCCCCCCACACAGGGGGCTGTCCAAGAGACCCAGTACTTC. It specifies CASSYPPTQGAVQETQYF.

The V and J genes are TRBV11-3 and TRBJ2-3, with TRBD2 matching over 7 bases. This CDR3 contains 17 residues. V shed 0 bases and J 2 bases; nucleotides not matched to a gene: 8. Germline V lookup: CDR1 SGHNT, CDR2 YENEEA. In DNA, the CDR3 is TGTGCCAGCAGCTTAGATGGGGTAGCGGGTTTCACAGATACGCAGTATTTT. This codes for CASSLDGVAGFTDTQYF.

The gene calls are TRBV5-4 and TRBJ2-1, with 8 bases aligning to TRBD2. There are 15 residues in the CDR3. Germline CDR1 and CDR2: SGHNT and YYREEE (reference sequence). Trimming cost V 2 bases and J 7 bases; bases outside gene matches: 8. The CDR3 DNA is TGTGCCAGCAGCTTCGACCCCGGGGGGGGGAATGAGCAGTTCTTC. Protein: CASSFDPGGGNEQFF.